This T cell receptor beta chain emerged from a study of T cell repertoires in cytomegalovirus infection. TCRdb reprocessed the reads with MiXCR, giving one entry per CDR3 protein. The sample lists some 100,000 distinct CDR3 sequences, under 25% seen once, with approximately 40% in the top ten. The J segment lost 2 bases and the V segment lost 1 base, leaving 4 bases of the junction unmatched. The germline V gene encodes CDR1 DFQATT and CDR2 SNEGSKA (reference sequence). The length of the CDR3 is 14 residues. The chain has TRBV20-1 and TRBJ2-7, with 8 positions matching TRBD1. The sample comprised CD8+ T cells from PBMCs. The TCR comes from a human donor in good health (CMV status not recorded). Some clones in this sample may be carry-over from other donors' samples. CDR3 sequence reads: CSARGTGFTYEQYF. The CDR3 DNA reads TGCAGTGCTAGAGGGACAGGGTTCACCTACGAGCAGTACTTC.